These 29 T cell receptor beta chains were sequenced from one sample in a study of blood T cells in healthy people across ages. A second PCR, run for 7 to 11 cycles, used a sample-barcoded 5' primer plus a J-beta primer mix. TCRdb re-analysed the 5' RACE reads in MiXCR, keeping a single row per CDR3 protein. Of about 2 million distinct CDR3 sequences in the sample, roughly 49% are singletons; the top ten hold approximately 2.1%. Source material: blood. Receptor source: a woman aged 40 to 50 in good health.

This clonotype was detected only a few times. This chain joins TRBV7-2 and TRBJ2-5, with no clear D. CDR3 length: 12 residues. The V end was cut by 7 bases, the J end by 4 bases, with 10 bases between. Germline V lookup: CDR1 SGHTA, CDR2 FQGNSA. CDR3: CASTPTGETQYF. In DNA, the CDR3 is TGTGCCAGCACCCCCACTGGAGAGACCCAGTACTTC.

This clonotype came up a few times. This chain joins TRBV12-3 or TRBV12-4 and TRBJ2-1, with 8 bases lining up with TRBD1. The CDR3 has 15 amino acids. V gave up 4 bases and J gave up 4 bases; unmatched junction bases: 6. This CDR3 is CASSSRGQGYNEQFF. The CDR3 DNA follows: TGTGCCAGCAGTTCTCGAGGACAGGGATACAATGAGCAGTTCTTC.

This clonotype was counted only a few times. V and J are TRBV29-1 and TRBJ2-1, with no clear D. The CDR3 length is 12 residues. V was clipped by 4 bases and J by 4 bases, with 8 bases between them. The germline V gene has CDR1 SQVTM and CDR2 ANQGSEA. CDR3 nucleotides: TGCAGCGTTGGTCCCCAATACAATGAGCAGTTCTTC. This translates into CSVGPQYNEQFF.

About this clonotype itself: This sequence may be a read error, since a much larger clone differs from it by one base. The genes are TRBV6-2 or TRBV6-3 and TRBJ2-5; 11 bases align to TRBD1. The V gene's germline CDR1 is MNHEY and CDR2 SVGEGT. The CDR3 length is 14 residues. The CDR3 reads CACSWDRGQETQYF. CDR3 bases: TGTGCCTGCAGTTGGGACAGGGGGCAAGAGACCCAGTACTTC.

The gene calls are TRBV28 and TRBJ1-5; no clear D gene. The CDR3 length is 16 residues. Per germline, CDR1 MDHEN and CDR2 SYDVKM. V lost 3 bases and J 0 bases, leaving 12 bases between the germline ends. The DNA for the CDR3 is TGTGCCAGCAGTTTCCGTTACGGGGTTAGCAATCAGCCCCAGCATTTT. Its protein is CASSFRYGVSNQPQHF.

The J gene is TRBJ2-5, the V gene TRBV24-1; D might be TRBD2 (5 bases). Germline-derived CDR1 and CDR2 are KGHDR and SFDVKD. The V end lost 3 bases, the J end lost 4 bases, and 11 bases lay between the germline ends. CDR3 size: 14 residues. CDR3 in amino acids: CATSDAGIGETQYF. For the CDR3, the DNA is TGTGCCACCAGTGATGCCGGGATAGGAGAGACCCAGTACTTC.

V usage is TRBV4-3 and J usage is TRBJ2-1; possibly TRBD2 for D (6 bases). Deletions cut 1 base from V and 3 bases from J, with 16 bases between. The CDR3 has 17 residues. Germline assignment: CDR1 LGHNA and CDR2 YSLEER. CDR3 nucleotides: TGCGCCAGCAGCCAAGCTCTTAGCGGAGGCCGCTACAATGAGCAGTTCTTC. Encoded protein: CASSQALSGGRYNEQFF.

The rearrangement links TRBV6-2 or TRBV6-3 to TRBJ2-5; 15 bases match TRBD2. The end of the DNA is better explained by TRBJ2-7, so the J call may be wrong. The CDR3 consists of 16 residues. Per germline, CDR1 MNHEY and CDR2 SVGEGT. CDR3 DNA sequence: TGTGCCAGCAGCCATTGGACTAGCGGGGGGGCAAACGAGCAGTACTTC. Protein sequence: CASSHWTSGGANEQYF.

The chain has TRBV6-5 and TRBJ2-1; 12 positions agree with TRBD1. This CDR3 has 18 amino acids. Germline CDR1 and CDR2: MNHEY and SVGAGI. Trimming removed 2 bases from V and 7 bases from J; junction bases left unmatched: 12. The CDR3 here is CASSYRPPGQGARNEQFF. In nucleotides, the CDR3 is TGTGCCAGCAGTTACCGCCCGCCGGGACAGGGGGCAAGGAATGAGCAGTTCTTC.

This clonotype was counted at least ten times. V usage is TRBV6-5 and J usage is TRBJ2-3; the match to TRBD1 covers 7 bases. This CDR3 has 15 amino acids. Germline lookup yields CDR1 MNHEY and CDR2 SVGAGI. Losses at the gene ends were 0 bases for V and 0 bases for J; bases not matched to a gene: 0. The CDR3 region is CASSYSQGSTDTQYF. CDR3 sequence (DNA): TGTGCCAGCAGTTACTCACAGGGGAGCACAGATACGCAGTATTTT.

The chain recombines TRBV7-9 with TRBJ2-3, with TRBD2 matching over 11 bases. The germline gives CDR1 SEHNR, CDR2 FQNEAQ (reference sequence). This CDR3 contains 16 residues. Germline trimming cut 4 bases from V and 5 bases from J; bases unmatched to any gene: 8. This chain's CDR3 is CASSSGSGGALDTQYF. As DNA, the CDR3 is TGTGCCAGCAGCTCGGGTAGCGGGGGGGCCTTAGATACGCAGTATTTT.

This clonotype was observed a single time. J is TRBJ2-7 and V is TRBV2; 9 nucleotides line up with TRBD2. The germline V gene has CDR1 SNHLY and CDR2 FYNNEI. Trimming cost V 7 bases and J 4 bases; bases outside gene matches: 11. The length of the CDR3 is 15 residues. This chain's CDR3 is CASKAGGFAGYEQYF. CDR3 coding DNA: TGTGCCAGCAAAGCGGGGGGTTTCGCTGGGTACGAGCAGTACTTC.

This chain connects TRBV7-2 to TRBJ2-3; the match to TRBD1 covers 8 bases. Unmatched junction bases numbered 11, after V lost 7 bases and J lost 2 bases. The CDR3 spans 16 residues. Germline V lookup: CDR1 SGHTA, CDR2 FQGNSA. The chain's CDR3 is CASTRTWDRNTDTQYF. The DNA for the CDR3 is TGTGCCAGCACCCGAACCTGGGACAGGAACACAGATACGCAGTATTTT.

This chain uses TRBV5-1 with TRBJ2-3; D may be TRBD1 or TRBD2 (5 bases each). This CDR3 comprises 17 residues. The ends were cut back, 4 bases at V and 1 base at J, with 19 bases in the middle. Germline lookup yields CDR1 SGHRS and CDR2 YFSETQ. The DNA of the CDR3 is TGCGCCAGCAGCGAGGGACCAGCTGCGGCACGCACAGATACGCAGTATTTT. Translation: CASSEGPAAARTDTQYF.

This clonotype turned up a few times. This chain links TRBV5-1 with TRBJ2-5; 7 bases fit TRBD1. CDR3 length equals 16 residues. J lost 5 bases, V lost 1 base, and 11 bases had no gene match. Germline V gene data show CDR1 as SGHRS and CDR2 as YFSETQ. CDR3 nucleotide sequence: TGCGCCAGCAGCTTGAGTGGCGAAGGGGGCTTGGAGACCCAGTACTTC. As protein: CASSLSGEGGLETQYF.

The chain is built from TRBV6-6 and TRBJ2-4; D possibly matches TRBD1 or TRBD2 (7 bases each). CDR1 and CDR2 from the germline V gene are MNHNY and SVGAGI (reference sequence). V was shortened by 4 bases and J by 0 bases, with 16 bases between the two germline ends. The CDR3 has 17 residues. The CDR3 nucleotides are TGTGCCAGCAGTTCACCCAGGGGGGGGCTAGCCAAAAACATTCAGTACTTC. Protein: CASSSPRGGLAKNIQYF.

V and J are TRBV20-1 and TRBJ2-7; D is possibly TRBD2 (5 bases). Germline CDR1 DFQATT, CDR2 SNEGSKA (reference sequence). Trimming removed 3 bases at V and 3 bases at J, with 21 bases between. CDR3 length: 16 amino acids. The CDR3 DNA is TGCAGTGCTAGTGGTGATGTGGGAGCGTTCTACTACGAGCAGTACTTC. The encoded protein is CSASGDVGAFYYEQYF.

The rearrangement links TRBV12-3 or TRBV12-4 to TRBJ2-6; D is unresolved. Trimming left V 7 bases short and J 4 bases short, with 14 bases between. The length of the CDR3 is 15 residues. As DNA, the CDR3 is TGTGCCAGCAACTGGGGTGAATCCGGGGCCAACGTCCTGACTTTC. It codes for CASNWGESGANVLTF.

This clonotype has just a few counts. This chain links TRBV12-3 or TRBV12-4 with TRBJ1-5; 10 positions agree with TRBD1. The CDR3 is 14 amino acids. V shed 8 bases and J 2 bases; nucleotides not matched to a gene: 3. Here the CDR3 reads CASRGTGGNQPQHF. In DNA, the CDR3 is TGTGCCAGCCGTGGGACAGGGGGCAATCAGCCCCAGCATTTT.

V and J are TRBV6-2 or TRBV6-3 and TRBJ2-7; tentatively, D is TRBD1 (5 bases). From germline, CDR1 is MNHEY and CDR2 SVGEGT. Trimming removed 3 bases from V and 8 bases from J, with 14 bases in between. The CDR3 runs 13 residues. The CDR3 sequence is CASSYTSGYKQYF. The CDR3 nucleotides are TGTGCCAGCAGTTATACTTCAGGGTACAAGCAGTACTTC.

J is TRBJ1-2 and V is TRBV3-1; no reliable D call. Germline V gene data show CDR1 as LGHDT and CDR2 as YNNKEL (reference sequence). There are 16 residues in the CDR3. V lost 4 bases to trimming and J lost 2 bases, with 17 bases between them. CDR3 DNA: TGTGCCAGCAGCCCCGTAAGCGGAAGATCCAACTATGGCTACACCTTC. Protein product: CASSPVSGRSNYGYTF.

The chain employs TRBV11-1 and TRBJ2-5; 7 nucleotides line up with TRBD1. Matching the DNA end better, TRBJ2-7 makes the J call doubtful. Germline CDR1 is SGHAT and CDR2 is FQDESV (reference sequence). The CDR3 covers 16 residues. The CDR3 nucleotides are TGTGCCAGCAGCTCAAGTACCGGGACAGAAACCTACGAGCAGTACTTC. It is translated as CASSSSTGTETYEQYF.

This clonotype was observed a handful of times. CDR3 amino acids: CASSNPDGTQYF. In DNA form, the CDR3 reads TGTGCCAGCAGCAACCCGGACGGGACCCAGTACTTC. This chain connects TRBV7-8 to TRBJ2-5; no clear D. The germline V gene has CDR1 SGHVS and CDR2 FQNEAQ. The CDR3 sequence is 12 residues long. The V and J ends lost 5 bases and 7 bases respectively, with 11 bases between them.

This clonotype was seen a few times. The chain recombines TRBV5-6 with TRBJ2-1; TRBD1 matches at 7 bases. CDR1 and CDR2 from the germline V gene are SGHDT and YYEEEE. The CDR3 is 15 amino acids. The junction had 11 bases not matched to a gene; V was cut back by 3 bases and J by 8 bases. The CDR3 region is CASSSDETGIHEQFF. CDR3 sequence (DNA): TGTGCCAGCAGCTCCGACGAGACAGGGATCCATGAGCAGTTCTTC.

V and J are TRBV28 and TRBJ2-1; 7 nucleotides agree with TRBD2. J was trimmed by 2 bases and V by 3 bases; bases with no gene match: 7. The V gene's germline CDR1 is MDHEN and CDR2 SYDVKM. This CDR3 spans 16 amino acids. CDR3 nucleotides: TGTGCCAGCAGTTTGCCCGGGGGGTTCACCTACAATGAGCAGTTCTTC. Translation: CASSLPGGFTYNEQFF.

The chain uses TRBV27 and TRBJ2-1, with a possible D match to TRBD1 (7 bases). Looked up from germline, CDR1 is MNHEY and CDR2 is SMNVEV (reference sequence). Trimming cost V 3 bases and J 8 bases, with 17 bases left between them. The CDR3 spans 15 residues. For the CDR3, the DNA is TGTGCCAGCAGTTTCTTAGGGGGCAGGGGGGATGAGCAGTTCTTC. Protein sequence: CASSFLGGRGDEQFF.

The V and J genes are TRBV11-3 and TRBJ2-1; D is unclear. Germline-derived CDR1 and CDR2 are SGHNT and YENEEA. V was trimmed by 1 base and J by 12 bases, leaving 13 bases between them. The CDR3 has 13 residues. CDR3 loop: CASSLVPGFAQFF. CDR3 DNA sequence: TGTGCCAGCAGCTTAGTCCCGGGTTTCGCGCAGTTCTTC.

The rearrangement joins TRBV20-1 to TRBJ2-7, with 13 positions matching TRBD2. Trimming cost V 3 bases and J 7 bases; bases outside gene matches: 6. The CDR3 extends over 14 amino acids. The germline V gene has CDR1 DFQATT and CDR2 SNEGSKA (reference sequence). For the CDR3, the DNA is TGCAGTGCTAGCGGACTAGCGGGGGTAGGAGAGCAGTACTTC. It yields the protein CSASGLAGVGEQYF.

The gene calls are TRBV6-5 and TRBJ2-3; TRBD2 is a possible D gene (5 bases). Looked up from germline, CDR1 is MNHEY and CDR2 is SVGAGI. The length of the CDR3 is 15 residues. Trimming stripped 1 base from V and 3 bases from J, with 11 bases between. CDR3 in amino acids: CASSYYKDFTDTQYF. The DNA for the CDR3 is TGTGCCAGCAGTTACTACAAGGACTTTACAGATACGCAGTATTTT.